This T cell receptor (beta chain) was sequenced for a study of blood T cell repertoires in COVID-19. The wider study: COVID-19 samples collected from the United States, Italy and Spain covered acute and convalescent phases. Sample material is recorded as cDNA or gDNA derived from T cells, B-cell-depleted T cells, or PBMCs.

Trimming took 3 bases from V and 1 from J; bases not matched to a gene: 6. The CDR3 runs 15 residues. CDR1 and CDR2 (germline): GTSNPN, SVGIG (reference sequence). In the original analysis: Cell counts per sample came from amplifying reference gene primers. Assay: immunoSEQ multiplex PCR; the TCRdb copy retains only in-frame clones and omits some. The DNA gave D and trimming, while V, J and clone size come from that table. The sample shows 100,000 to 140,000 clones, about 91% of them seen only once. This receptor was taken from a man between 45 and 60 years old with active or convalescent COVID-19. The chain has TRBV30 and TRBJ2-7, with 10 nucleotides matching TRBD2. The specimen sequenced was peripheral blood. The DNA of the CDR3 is TGTGCCTGGAGCCATCCAGCGGGAGGGTCCTACGAGCAGTACTTC. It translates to CAWSHPAGGSYEQYF.